The text below deals with one T cell receptor beta chain. This clonotype was counted only a few times. What antigen it recognizes has not been identified. The record has no base qualities; no much larger clone is one base away. These data originate in a study of T-cell reconstitution after alpha-beta-depleted transplantation in children listed by TCRdb under 2016. For the wider study: Using TCR repertoire profiling, the study quantitatively followed how T-cell immune reconstitution unfolded in children after TCRalphabeta/CD19-depleted allogeneic hematopoietic cell transplantation.

CDR1 is given as LNHDA and CDR2 as SQIVND, both from the germline V gene (reference sequence). The CDR3 has 14 amino acids, counting the end cysteine and phenylalanine. Kept here is only the CDR3 DNA, which spans 42 bases and is read in frame from base 1. The junction carries 9 bases between V and J, which are trimmed by 3 bases and 3 bases respectively. What the study reported, not specific to this receptor: In some patients, the high TCRbeta diversity seen at day 60 was put down to recipient T cells and intrathymic progenitors that had survived conditioning. The frequencies of hyperexpanded clones fell over the following months, and after one year, T-cell counts and TCRbeta diversity were mostly attributed to newly produced T cells. Apparently early alphabetaT-cell count recovery about two months after transplant reportedly relied on only several hundred rapidly expanded clones derived from non-depleted graft cells.

The treatment or condition label for this specimen denotes: allogeneic hematopoietic cell transplantation with graft depleted of TCRalphabeta T cells and CD19 B cells. Transplant recipients were children who received TCRalphabeta/CD19-depleted allogeneic hematopoietic cell grafts. Libraries were built with PCR. Sequenced on an Illumina HiSeq 2500. Molecular barcoding was employed in the preparation of TCR libraries, with unique molecular identifiers being used to normalize TCRbeta repertoire quantification. The public reads were quality trimmed at Q25 with fastp and then assembled into clones with MiXCR by TCRdb, keeping productive beta chains. Every entry covers one CDR3 protein and lists the most common genes and DNA from its rows. A total of over 100,000 distinct CDR3 sequences appear in this sample, 7.5% to 9% of them only once. The top ten constitute 16% of the sample.

This TCR was recovered from a boy younger than 10 with acute lymphoblastic leukemia, due to receive a stem cell transplant. Sequencing was performed on PBMCs, taken before TCRalphabeta/CD19-depleted stem cell transplant. The rearrangement combines TRBV19 with TRBJ1-3; the D gene identity is not certain. The CDR3 here reads CASSIRHIGNTIYF. The DNA reads as follows: TGTGCCAGTAGTATTCGTCACATTGGAAACACCATATATTTT.